This T cell receptor (beta chain) came from a study of blood T cell repertoires in COVID-19. Looking at the study overall: Spain, Italy and the United States supplied samples that represented acute and convalescent COVID-19. Nucleic acid was either cDNA or gDNA, and it came from T cells, B-cell-depleted T cells, or PBMCs.

Trimming took 6 bases from V and 2 from J, leaving 8 bases between them. The CDR3 runs 13 residues. In the original processing: Reference gene primer amplification in the assay estimated nucleated cell counts. Produced via immunoSEQ multiplex PCR; TCRdb's table is partial and in-frame only. That table gives V, J and clone size, and the DNA gave D and trimming. In the table there are 180,000 or so clones, about 86% of which are singletons. This sequence was found in a man between 60 and 70 years old with acute or convalescent COVID-19. The specimen sequenced was peripheral blood. The chain has TRBV12-3 or TRBV12-4 and TRBJ1-5; D not resolved. CDR3 coding DNA: TGTGCCAGCAGACCCACGGGCAATCAGCCCCAGCATTTT. Translating it yields CASRPTGNQPQHF.